A selection of T cell receptor beta chains follows, all from one sample in a study of siplizumab effects on memory and regulatory T cells. TCRdb's copy holds only in-frame clones and misses some; the assay was immunoSEQ multiplex PCR. The table shows 70,000 to 90,000 clones, with around 90% occurring only once. Material for sequencing was CD4+ T cells sorted from blood. The receptors here all came from a human donor in good health. The CDR3 runs from the conserved cysteine through the conserved F or W. The D gene is left open where the match is weak. Rows may omit the clone size; those that give it use once, few, many or a size class.

v_call	d_call	clone_size	j_call	cdr3_nt	cdr3_aa
TRBV2	.	.	TRBJ1-2	TGTGCCAGCAGTGAGAACAGGAACTATGGCTACACCTTC	CASSENRNYGYTF
TRBV11-3	TRBD2	.	TRBJ2-7	TGTGCCAGCAGCCATAGCGGGTCCCACTCCTACGAGCAGTACTTC	CASSHSGSHSYEQYF
TRBV11-2	.	.	TRBJ2-7	TGTGCCAGCAAAAAGACAGGAAACTCCTACGAGCAGTACTTC	CASKKTGNSYEQYF
TRBV30	TRBD2	.	TRBJ2-7	TGTGCCTGGTCGAGTGGGTTAGCGGGACCCGGGGAGCAGTACTTC	CAWSSGLAGPGEQYF
TRBV7-2	.	.	TRBJ1-3	TGTGCCAGCAGCTTAGCAGGGGTCGGAAACACCATATATTTT	CASSLAGVGNTIYF
TRBV29-1	.	.	TRBJ2-1	TGCAGCCAATCCCGTGGGGGCTCCTACAATGAGCAGTTCTTC	CSQSRGGSYNEQFF
TRBV4-1	.	.	TRBJ2-5	TGCGCCAGCAGCCCGAAACAGCCTCGTCGAGAGACCCAGTACTTC	CASSPKQPRRETQYF
TRBV5-1	.	.	TRBJ1-2	TGCGCCAGCAGCTTATCTAACTATGGCTACACCTTC	CASSLSNYGYTF
TRBV28	.	.	TRBJ1-2	TGTGCCAGCAGTCTCGGCGGGCAAGGGGGAGGCTACACCTTC	CASSLGGQGGGYTF
TRBV14	.	.	TRBJ2-5	TGTGCCAGCAGCCGTAGCCCTCCGACCCAGTACTTC	CASSRSPPTQYF
TRBV18	TRBD1	.	TRBJ1-1	TGTGCCAGCTCACCACCGGGACAGAATTTCGGAGCTTTCTTT	CASSPPGQNFGAFF
TRBV19	.	.	TRBJ1-1	TGTGCCAGTAGTATGACGGGAACCATGAACACTGAAGCTTTCTTT	CASSMTGTMNTEAFF
TRBV23-1	TRBD2	.	TRBJ2-7	TGCGCCAGCAGTCAATCAGGCGGGAGGAACAACGAGCAGTACTTC	CASSQSGGRNNEQYF
TRBV5-4	.	.	TRBJ2-1	TGTGCCAGCAGCTTGTTATGGCCGGGAAGGACCTACAATGAGCAGTTCTTC	CASSLLWPGRTYNEQFF
TRBV6-5	TRBD1	.	TRBJ1-4	TGTGCCAGCAGTTACTTACAGGGGGGCGGTGAAAAACTGTTTTTT	CASSYLQGGGEKLFF
TRBV30	.	.	TRBJ2-7	TGTGCCTGGACCCCCGACGGCTTCCTACCCTACGAGCAGTACTTC	CAWTPDGFLPYEQYF
TRBV5-1	.	.	TRBJ2-1	TGCGCCAGCAGCTTCAGGGGATCGAGCTCCTACAATGAGCAGTTCTTC	CASSFRGSSSYNEQFF
TRBV2	.	.	TRBJ2-7	TGTGCCAGCAGTGAAGCGCAGAGGAGCTCCTACGAGCAGTACTTC	CASSEAQRSSYEQYF
TRBV6-5	.	.	TRBJ2-3	TGTGCCAGCAGTTACGCACAGGTCACAGATACGCAGTATTTT	CASSYAQVTDTQYF
TRBV2	TRBD2	.	TRBJ2-2	TGTGCCAGCTCGGGCATAGCGGGAGTCGTGGCCGGGGAGCTGTTTTTT	CASSGIAGVVAGELFF
TRBV2	.	.	TRBJ1-5	TGTGCCAGCAGTGAACAGGGAGATGGAGCCCAGCATTTT	CASSEQGDGAQHF
TRBV7-2	.	.	TRBJ2-3	TGTGCCAGCAGCTTAATACCAGATACGCAGTATTTT	CASSLIPDTQYF
TRBV5-4	TRBD1	.	TRBJ1-2	TGTGCCAGCAGCTTGGGGGGGGACAGGGTTCGGCTTGGCTATGGCTACACCTTC	CASSLGGDRVRLGYGYTF
TRBV2	.	.	TRBJ1-4	TGTGCCAGCCTTGAGGGGCGGGAACTGTTTTTT	CASLEGRELFF
TRBV9	TRBD2	.	TRBJ2-3	TGTGCCAGCAGCGGCACTAGCGGGAGGGTCGATACGCAGTATTTT	CASSGTSGRVDTQYF
TRBV27	.	.	TRBJ2-2	TGTGCCAGCAGTTTATTGGGTAGCGGAAACACCGGGGAGCTGTTTTTT	CASSLLGSGNTGELFF
TRBV19	.	.	TRBJ1-1	TGTGCCAGTAGTATAGATCTATTGAGACAGAATGTGAACACTGAAGCTTTCTTT	CASSIDLLRQNVNTEAFF
TRBV11-3	.	.	TRBJ2-5	TGTGCCAGCAGCGCCCTAGTCCCCACCCAAGAGACCCAGTACTTC	CASSALVPTQETQYF
TRBV11-2	.	.	TRBJ2-7	TGTGCCAGCAGCCGAATTCAAGGCACGATCTACGAGCAGTACTTC	CASSRIQGTIYEQYF
TRBV7-2	.	.	TRBJ2-3	TGTGCCAGCAGCTACTTCTCAGATACGCAGTATTTT	CASSYFSDTQYF
TRBV5-1	TRBD1	.	TRBJ2-3	TGCGCCAGCAGCCCCGGGACAGGGTCCGCCCTGGATACGCAGTATTTT	CASSPGTGSALDTQYF
TRBV5-4	TRBD1	.	TRBJ2-7	TGTGCCAGCAGCTTGGCCATGACAGGGGCGACCTACGAGCAGTACTTC	CASSLAMTGATYEQYF
TRBV7-2	.	few	TRBJ1-5	TGTGCCAGCAGCTTAGATCCCGGGAGCAATCAGCCCCAGCATTTT	CASSLDPGSNQPQHF
TRBV6-6	.	.	TRBJ2-6	TGTGCCAGCAGTTATACGAGCTCTGGGGCCAACGTCCTGACTTTC	CASSYTSSGANVLTF
TRBV5-1	.	.	TRBJ2-5	TGCGCCAGCAGCCTCGGGGACGGGTACGAGACCCAGTACTTC	CASSLGDGYETQYF
TRBV4-1	.	.	TRBJ2-7	TGCGCCAGCAGCCAGTATAACGAGCAGTACTTC	CASSQYNEQYF
TRBV29-1	TRBD2	.	TRBJ2-5	TGCAGCGCTGGAAGGGGGACTAGCGGGAGTCAAGAGACCCAGTACTTC	CSAGRGTSGSQETQYF
TRBV7-9	.	.	TRBJ1-1	TGTGCCAGCAGCTCAATGGGGTTGAACACTGAAGCTTTCTTT	CASSSMGLNTEAFF
TRBV27	TRBD2	few	TRBJ2-5	TGTGCCAGCAGTTTGACGGGAGGTCATCGGGGGACCCAGTACTTC	CASSLTGGHRGTQYF
TRBV11-1	.	.	TRBJ1-2	TGTGCCAGCAGCTACGACAGTAACTATGGCTACACCTTC	CASSYDSNYGYTF
TRBV9	.	.	TRBJ2-2	TGTGCCAGCAGCCCACGACTTGAGAACACCGGGGAGCTGTTTTTT	CASSPRLENTGELFF
TRBV5-1	TRBD1	once	TRBJ2-5	TGCGCCAGCAGCTTGCCCAGGACAGGGGAGACCCAGTACTTC	CASSLPRTGETQYF
TRBV28	TRBD1	.	TRBJ2-5	TGTGCCAGCAGTTTATATGGGACAGCGGCCAGTGAGACCCAGTACTTC	CASSLYGTAASETQYF
TRBV9	TRBD2	.	TRBJ2-1	TGTGCCAGCAGCCGCGGGACTACCAACCCCAATGAGCAGTTCTTC	CASSRGTTNPNEQFF
TRBV5-1	.	.	TRBJ2-2	TGCGCCAGCCGGTTAGGGGGGAACACCGGGGAGCTGTTTTTT	CASRLGGNTGELFF
TRBV10-1	TRBD1	.	TRBJ1-1	TGCGCCAGCAGGGTGGACAGGGGATTTAACACTGAAGCTTTCTTT	CASRVDRGFNTEAFF
TRBV7-8	.	.	TRBJ1-5	TGTGCCAGCAGCTTAGGGCAGGGCCGGGGGGCCCAGCATTTT	CASSLGQGRGAQHF
TRBV28	TRBD1	once	TRBJ1-3	TGTGCCAGCAGTTCCCCCAGGGGGGCCACTCATTTCTCTGGAAACACCATATATTTT	CASSSPRGATHFSGNTIYF
TRBV13	.	.	TRBJ2-1	TGTGCCAGCAGCTTTAGGGGGGAGCAGTTCTTC	CASSFRGEQFF
TRBV7-9	.	.	TRBJ1-4	TGTGCCAGCAGCCTACCCCCCTCTGCAGTTGCAACTAATGAAAAACTGTTTTTT	CASSLPPSAVATNEKLFF
TRBV18	.	.	TRBJ1-4	TGTGCCAGCTCACCAAAAGCAACTAATGAAAAACTGTTTTTT	CASSPKATNEKLFF
TRBV4-3	.	.	TRBJ2-7	TGCGCCAGCAGCCAAGATGTCCGTGGTCTATTGGGGGAGCAGTACTTC	CASSQDVRGLLGEQYF
TRBV7-6	.	.	TRBJ2-7	TGTGCCAGCAGCTTAGCACCCCCCACTCCGGGACCCCGGATTGAGCAGTACTTC	CASSLAPPTPGPRIEQYF
TRBV19	.	.	TRBJ2-1	TGTGCCAGTAGTATCGTCGACGGGGCAGGGACCCTCAATGAGCAGTTCTTC	CASSIVDGAGTLNEQFF
TRBV11-3	.	.	TRBJ2-5	TGTGCCAGCAGCCCCCGGGACGGAGTAGAGACCCAGTACTTC	CASSPRDGVETQYF
TRBV5-4	.	.	TRBJ2-7	TGTGCCAGCCGGAGCCCGGCCCCCTACGAGCAGTACTTC	CASRSPAPYEQYF
TRBV7-9	.	.	TRBJ2-7	TGTGCCAGCAGCCCAAGCCCGGACACCCCGTACTTC	CASSPSPDTPYF
TRBV19	TRBD2	few	TRBJ2-3	TGTGCCAGTAGTTTCCAAGGACTAGCGGCGGTAGATACGCAGTATTTT	CASSFQGLAAVDTQYF
TRBV28	.	.	TRBJ1-2	TGTGCCAGCAGCCAACAGGAGGCCTATGGCTACACCTTC	CASSQQEAYGYTF